A single sample is the source of the 5 T cell receptor beta chains below, sequenced in a study of spatial heterogeneity in lung cancer. Time point described: sample taken at primary tumor resection. Extraction of whole RNA from tumor, nontumor lung or frozen PBMC preceded unsorted sequencing. MiXCR, applied by TCRdb to the 5' RACE reads, yields one record per CDR3 protein. The repertoire holds about 45,000 distinct CDR3 sequences, with 10% to 15% as singletons. Specimen: PBMCs, collected at surgery. The receptors come from a female donor with early-stage non-small cell lung cancer.

This clonotype was seen at least ten times. V is TRBV7-8 and J is TRBJ2-1; TRBD2 agrees at 9 bases. Germline V CDR1 and CDR2: SGHVS, FQNEAQ. V lost 3 bases, J lost 10 bases, and 1 base stayed unmatched. CDR3 length: 12 amino acids. CDR3 loop: CASSFLAGEQFF. The CDR3 DNA reads TGTGCCAGCAGCTTTCTAGCGGGGGAGCAGTTCTTC.

This clonotype was observed a handful of times. The rearrangement uses TRBV5-1 and TRBJ2-1; 7 bases align to TRBD1. CDR3 size: 17 residues. Trimming removed 4 bases from V and 0 bases from J; junction bases left unmatched: 10. Germline V CDR1 and CDR2: SGHRS, YFSETQ. The CDR3 sequence is CASSLGQVLPSYNEQFF. CDR3 in DNA: TGCGCCAGCAGCCTCGGACAGGTCCTACCCTCCTACAATGAGCAGTTCTTC.

V and J are TRBV5-6 and TRBJ1-6; no definite D call. This CDR3 region has 15 residues. V was shortened by 2 bases and J by 6 bases, with 12 bases between the two germline ends. Germline V gene data show CDR1 as SGHDT and CDR2 as YYEEEE. The CDR3 protein is CASSFPPRFNSPLHF. The CDR3 bases are TGTGCCAGCAGCTTCCCGCCGAGGTTTAATTCACCCCTCCACTTT.

In this sample, this clonotype is large (0.1 to 1%). The chain combines TRBV19 with TRBJ2-1, with D perhaps matching TRBD2 (5 bases). Per the germline V gene, CDR1 is LNHDA and CDR2 is SQIVND (reference sequence). V was shortened by 0 bases and J by 8 bases, with 11 bases between the two germline ends. CDR3 length: 14 residues. As DNA, the CDR3 is TGTGCCAGTAGTATAGACTACCCCGGGGATGAGCAGTTCTTC. Protein sequence: CASSIDYPGDEQFF.

This clonotype showed up just a few times. This chain joins TRBV3-1 and TRBJ1-4; D ambiguous. V lost 4 bases and J 8 bases, leaving 14 bases between the germline ends. The CDR3 is 14 residues long. Germline CDR1 is LGHDT and CDR2 is YNNKEL (reference sequence). The CDR3, as DNA: TGTGCCAGCAGCCCCCGGGGTTTCAACGAAAAACTGTTTTTT. This codes for CASSPRGFNEKLFF.